This is a list of T cell receptor beta chains from one sample in a study of neurological immune-mediated disorders. Via MiXCR, TCRdb re-called the 5' RACE reads, giving one row per CDR3 protein. The sample holds under 100,000 distinct CDR3 sequences, 13% seen once. The source material was PBMCs. These receptors all stem from a female donor with HTLV-1-associated myelopathy (HAM/TSP). CDR3s include the opening cysteine and the closing phenylalanine or tryptophan. D genes are given only for firm matches. For some rows the clone size is stated as once, few or many, or as a class when expanded; others skip it.

V: TRBV5-1; size: many; J: TRBJ2-3; D: TRBD1; DNA: TGCGCCAGCAGCTTCGGACAGGGGTCGGATACGCAGTATTTT; CDR3: CASSFGQGSDTQYF
V: TRBV7-9; size: few; J: TRBJ1-1; D: TRBD1; DNA: TGTGCCAGCAGCTCGGACAGGGGAGTTTTGAACACTGAAGCTTTCTTT; CDR3: CASSSDRGVLNTEAFF
V: TRBV5-1; size: NA; J: TRBJ2-1; D: NA; DNA: TGCGCCAGCAGCTTGGCCGTAGGGGCCACTAACAATGAGCAGTTCTTC; CDR3: CASSLAVGATNNEQFF
V: TRBV5-1; size: many; J: TRBJ2-3; D: NA; DNA: TGCGCCAGCAGCTTGTTCCAGGGAAGTGATACGCAGTATTTT; CDR3: CASSLFQGSDTQYF
V: TRBV5-1; size: many; J: TRBJ2-3; D: TRBD1; DNA: TGCGCCAGCAGGACAGGGAGCACAGATACGCAGTATTTT; CDR3: CASRTGSTDTQYF
V: TRBV15; size: once; J: TRBJ1-4; D: TRBD1; DNA: TGTGCCACCGAGGACAGGCCTAATAAAAAACTGTTTTTT; CDR3: CATEDRPNKKLFF
V: TRBV11-2; size: many; J: TRBJ2-1; D: NA; DNA: TGTGCCAGCAGCCTCCGTCTCGGCGGAATTCGCTACAATGAGCAGTTCTTC; CDR3: CASSLRLGGIRYNEQFF
V: TRBV6-5; size: few; J: TRBJ2-3; D: NA; DNA: NA; CDR3: CASSTSGGSTDTQYF
V: TRBV6-1; size: many; J: TRBJ1-5; D: NA; DNA: TGTGCCAGCAGTGAAGGGATACTGCGCAATCAGCCCCAGCATTTT; CDR3: CASSEGILRNQPQHF
V: TRBV28; size: NA; J: TRBJ2-1; D: NA; DNA: TGTGCCAGCAGTTTAGAGACAGTAAATGAGCAGTTCTTC; CDR3: CASSLETVNEQFF
V: TRBV24-1; size: many; J: TRBJ2-7; D: NA; DNA: TGTGCCACCAGTGGCTGGACGGATTACGAGCAGTACTTC; CDR3: CATSGWTDYEQYF
V: TRBV10-3; size: many; J: TRBJ2-7; D: TRBD1; DNA: TGTGCCATCAGTGAGTCGCTCGGGACAGCAGTTCTTGGCCACTACGAGCAGTACTTC; CDR3: CAISESLGTAVLGHYEQYF
V: TRBV4-2; size: many; J: TRBJ2-5; D: NA; DNA: TGTGCCAGCAGCCAAGATCAGGGCAGGGGAGGCGAGACCCAGTACTTC; CDR3: CASSQDQGRGGETQYF
V: TRBV7-2; size: NA; J: TRBJ1-5; D: NA; DNA: TGTGCCAGCAGCTTTTCCAGGGGAGGGGGCAATCAGCCCCAGCATTTT; CDR3: CASSFSRGGGNQPQHF
V: TRBV25-1; size: NA; J: TRBJ1-4; D: NA; DNA: TGTGCCAGCAGTGAAGGGGTTCGACCAACTAATGAAAAACTGTTTTTT; CDR3: CASSEGVRPTNEKLFF
V: TRBV12-3/TRBV12-4; size: NA; J: TRBJ1-1; D: NA; DNA: TGTGCCAGCAGTCCGAGTGTGACATCCAAGGAAGCTTTCTTT; CDR3: CASSPSVTSKEAFF
V: TRBV7-9; size: many; J: TRBJ2-2; D: TRBD1; DNA: TGTGCCAGCAGCTGGGACAGAGTTAACACCGGGGAGCTGTTTTTT; CDR3: CASSWDRVNTGELFF
V: TRBV28; size: many; J: TRBJ1-1; D: NA; DNA: TGTGCCAGCAGTCCGCCGGACAGAGGGGGCACTGAAGCTTTCTTT; CDR3: CASSPPDRGGTEAFF
V: TRBV24-1; size: many; J: TRBJ2-3; D: NA; DNA: TGTGCCACCAGTGATTTGGCGTCAGATACGCAGTATTTT; CDR3: CATSDLASDTQYF
V: TRBV28; size: many; J: TRBJ2-3; D: TRBD2; DNA: TGTGCCAGCAGTTTACTAGCGGCCCGCACAGATACGCAGTATTTT; CDR3: CASSLLAARTDTQYF
V: TRBV5-1; size: many; J: TRBJ1-6; D: NA; DNA: TGCGCCAGCAGCTTGGAGCCAGGAGCCAGTCAGTCCCTCCACTTT; CDR3: CASSLEPGASQSLHF
V: TRBV4-1; size: many; J: TRBJ2-3; D: NA; DNA: TGCGCCAGCAGCCCTTTATCGGGACGGAGCACAGATACGCAGTATTTT; CDR3: CASSPLSGRSTDTQYF
V: TRBV4-2; size: NA; J: TRBJ1-5; D: NA; DNA: TGTGCCAGCAGCCACAGGGGTCATGACAATCAGCCCCAGCATTTT; CDR3: CASSHRGHDNQPQHF
V: TRBV6-6; size: many; J: TRBJ2-2; D: NA; DNA: TGTGCCAGCAGGGATGACGGTTCGAACACCGGGGAGCTGTTTTTT; CDR3: CASRDDGSNTGELFF
V: TRBV12-3/TRBV12-4; size: many; J: TRBJ2-1; D: NA; DNA: TGTGCCAGCAGTCCGGGACGGTATAGTAACAATGAGCAGTTCTTC; CDR3: CASSPGRYSNNEQFF
V: TRBV2; size: many; J: TRBJ2-3; D: NA; DNA: TGTGCCAGCAGGGCTCGCTCGGGACTCCGGGGCACAGATACGCAGTATTTT; CDR3: CASRARSGLRGTDTQYF
V: TRBV28; size: NA; J: TRBJ1-4; D: NA; DNA: TGTGCCAGCACCCTCGTCGGATTGTGGTCGAATGAAAAACTGTTTTTT; CDR3: CASTLVGLWSNEKLFF
V: TRBV29-1; size: NA; J: TRBJ2-7; D: NA; DNA: TGCAGCGCACGGAAGCGAGGGGGGGTCGACGAGCAGTACTTC; CDR3: CSARKRGGVDEQYF
V: TRBV5-1; size: many; J: TRBJ2-1; D: TRBD2; DNA: TGCGCCAGCAGCTTGGCGTCTAGCGGATTCTTCTACAATGAGCAGTTCTTC; CDR3: CASSLASSGFFYNEQFF
V: TRBV5-1; size: many; J: TRBJ2-6; D: NA; DNA: TGCGCCAGCAGCACCAGACCTGGGGCCAACGTCCTGACTTTC; CDR3: CASSTRPGANVLTF
V: TRBV4-1; size: many; J: TRBJ2-2; D: TRBD1; DNA: TGCGCCAGCAGCCAGCGACAGGGGGCGAACACCGGGGAGCTGTTTTTT; CDR3: CASSQRQGANTGELFF
V: TRBV12-3/TRBV12-4; size: many; J: TRBJ2-1; D: TRBD1; DNA: TGTGCCAGCAGGAGGACAGGGGGCAATGAGCAGTTCTTC; CDR3: CASRRTGGNEQFF
V: TRBV20-1; size: many; J: TRBJ1-1; D: NA; DNA: TGCAGTGCTAGAGATTTAGAGGGGACCACTGAAGCTTTCTTT; CDR3: CSARDLEGTTEAFF
V: TRBV5-1; size: once; J: TRBJ2-3; D: TRBD2; DNA: TGCTCCAGCAGCCCAAACCCGACTAGCGGGGGGGCCGGGGATACGCAGTATTTT; CDR3: CSSSPNPTSGGAGDTQYF
V: TRBV9; size: many; J: TRBJ2-1; D: NA; DNA: TGTGCCAGCAGCGTAGAGGGGGGCTCCTACAATGAGCAGTTCTTC; CDR3: CASSVEGGSYNEQFF
V: TRBV11-1; size: medium-sized; J: TRBJ1-1; D: NA; DNA: TGTGCCAGCAGCTTGGAAGGGGTCGGGAGCACTGAAGCTTTCTTT; CDR3: CASSLEGVGSTEAFF
V: TRBV7-2; size: many; J: TRBJ2-7; D: TRBD1; DNA: TGTGCCAGCAGCTTAGTCCAGGGACAGGGACGCGAGCAGTACTTC; CDR3: CASSLVQGQGREQYF
V: TRBV20-1; size: many; J: TRBJ2-2; D: NA; DNA: TGCAGTGCTCCGCGACACTACACCGGGGAGCTGTTTTTT; CDR3: CSAPRHYTGELFF
V: TRBV5-1; size: many; J: TRBJ2-1; D: TRBD2; DNA: TGCGCCAGCGCCGACCTGCGGGGGAGCTCCTACAATGAGCAGTTCTTC; CDR3: CASADLRGSSYNEQFF
V: TRBV5-1; size: many; J: TRBJ2-1; D: TRBD2; DNA: TGCGCCAGCAGCCTGTCTAGCGGGGGCCACTACAATGAGCAGTTCTTC; CDR3: CASSLSSGGHYNEQFF
V: TRBV5-1; size: many; J: TRBJ2-1; D: NA; DNA: TGCGCCAGCAGCTTGGATAGGTATGGGCAGTTCTTC; CDR3: CASSLDRYGQFF
V: TRBV12-3/TRBV12-4; size: NA; J: TRBJ1-2; D: NA; DNA: TGTGCCAACAGTTCGAGTCGGAGGCAGGATGGCTACACCTTC; CDR3: CANSSSRRQDGYTF
V: TRBV7-2; size: many; J: TRBJ2-7; D: NA; DNA: TGTGCCAGCAGCTTCGGACTCGGCTCCTACGAGCAGTACTTC; CDR3: CASSFGLGSYEQYF
V: TRBV12-3/TRBV12-4; size: many; J: TRBJ1-2; D: NA; DNA: TGTGCCAGCAGTTCTGGTCCTGGGTATGGCTACACCTTC; CDR3: CASSSGPGYGYTF
V: TRBV28; size: many; J: TRBJ1-3; D: TRBD1; DNA: TGTGCCAGCAGTTTCCAACTGCGACAGGGTCATAACACCATATATTTT; CDR3: CASSFQLRQGHNTIYF
V: TRBV7-9; size: few; J: TRBJ2-6; D: TRBD2; DNA: TGTGCCAGCAGCAGAAAGGGGGCTAGCGGGGGCCCCCCTGGGGCCAACGTCCTGACTTTC; CDR3: CASSRKGASGGPPGANVLTF
V: TRBV5-1; size: many; J: TRBJ2-4; D: NA; DNA: TGCGCCAGCAGATATCCGGGACAAGAGGATCGGCGACTTATAGGCATTCAGTACTTC; CDR3: CASRYPGQEDRRLIGIQYF
V: TRBV7-9; size: many; J: TRBJ2-7; D: NA; DNA: TGTGCCAGCGGGTCGAGGACCTACGAGCAGTACTTC; CDR3: CASGSRTYEQYF
V: TRBV11-2; size: many; J: TRBJ2-3; D: NA; DNA: TGTGCCAGCAGCCCTTCCATTACTGGTGGTAGGGGAGATACGCAGTATTTT; CDR3: CASSPSITGGRGDTQYF